Described below is a single TCR beta chain sequence and its context. Random hexamers were used to reverse transcribe an amount of 0.5 to 1 ug RNA. A multiplex approach, immunoSEQ multiplex PCR, amplified TCR beta CDR3 across 54 Vbeta and 13 Jbeta. From the immunoSEQ multiplex PCR reads, TCRdb called clonotypes with MiXCR, one entry per CDR3 protein. The sample holds some 170,000 distinct CDR3 sequences, roughly 94% seen once. These data come from a study of CD8 T cells in Susac syndrome. The specimen was CD4+ T cells from PBMCs. The TCR comes from a human donor with multiple sclerosis.

This chain's CDR3 is CAWSGRDEQYF. The DNA for the CDR3 is TGTGCCTGGAGTGGGAGGGACGAGCAGTACTTC. This chain connects TRBV30 to TRBJ2-7; D possibly corresponds to TRBD2 (6 bases). In germline, CDR1 is GTSNPN, CDR2 SVGIG (reference sequence). CDR3 length: 11 residues. Trimming removed 1 base at V and 5 bases at J, with 6 bases between.